Listed below are T cell receptor beta chains from one sample, sequenced in a study of OX40 agonist ivuxolimab in advanced cancers. Measured with immunoSEQ multiplex PCR; TCRdb has only the in-frame clones, and not every one. The sample holds about 46,000 clones; about four fifths are singletons and the top ten take 1.5% to 2%. The sample consisted of CD4+ or CD8+ T cells sorted from blood, taken in a trial of the OX40 agonist ivuxolimab. These receptors were obtained from an adult with an advanced solid tumor such as melanoma, head and neck, liver or kidney cancer. The CDR3 runs from the conserved cysteine through the conserved F or W. The D gene is left open where the match is weak. Clone size appears in some rows only: once, few, many, or a class for an expanded clone.

D	V	J	size	CDR3	DNA
-	TRBV7-9	TRBJ2-2	-	CATDAGGLAGELFF	TGTGCCACCGATGCTGGGGGTTTGGCCGGGGAGCTGTTTTTT
-	TRBV4-3	TRBJ1-2	-	CASSQDAGVGTGYTF	TGCGCCAGCAGCCAAGATGCGGGGGTGGGGACTGGCTACACCTTC
TRBD1	TRBV11-2	TRBJ1-4	-	CASSLRTGSGEKLFF	TGTGCCAGCAGCTTAAGGACAGGGAGTGGCGAAAAACTGTTTTTT
-	TRBV2	TRBJ1-5	-	CASSETGAQDQPQHF	TGTGCCAGCAGTGAAACGGGCGCCCAGGATCAGCCCCAGCATTTT
TRBD1	TRBV29-1	TRBJ1-1	few	CSGMGQGNSEAFF	TGCAGCGGGATGGGACAGGGTAATTCTGAAGCTTTCTTT
TRBD1	TRBV5-5	TRBJ1-4	-	CASSLNRGEKLFF	TGTGCCAGCAGCTTGAACAGGGGTGAAAAACTGTTTTTT
-	TRBV6-4	TRBJ1-6	-	CASRRQAVDSPLHF	TGTGCCAGCCGAAGACAGGCCGTTGATTCACCCCTCCACTTT
-	TRBV5-1	TRBJ2-3	-	CASSPGRPPNTQYF	TGCGCCAGCAGCCCCGGAAGGCCGCCGAATACGCAGTATTTT
-	TRBV5-6	TRBJ1-1	-	CASSLGANTEAFF	TGTGCCAGCAGCTTGGGGGCGAACACTGAAGCTTTCTTT
-	TRBV6-5	TRBJ1-6	-	CASSYLRDSPLHF	TGTGCCAGCAGTTACTTACGGGATTCACCCCTCCACTTT
-	TRBV5-5	TRBJ1-1	once	CASSLEGRNTEAFF	TGTGCCAGCAGCTTGGAAGGCAGGAACACTGAAGCTTTCTTT
-	TRBV7-2	TRBJ2-2	-	CASRIAGELFF	TGTGCCAGCAGGATAGCCGGGGAGCTGTTTTTT
TRBD1	TRBV5-1	TRBJ1-4	-	CASSPLTGSNEKLFF	TGCGCCAGCAGCCCACTGACAGGGTCTAATGAAAAACTGTTTTTT
-	TRBV19	TRBJ2-7	-	CASSISLSYEQYF	TGTGCCAGTAGTATTAGCCTCTCCTACGAGCAGTACTTC
-	TRBV6-5	TRBJ2-2	-	CASKFTTTAGELFF	TGTGCCAGCAAATTCACCACTACGGCCGGGGAGCTGTTTTTT
TRBD1	TRBV6-4	TRBJ1-3	few	CASSDRTGGGNTIYF	TGTGCCAGCAGTGATCGGACAGGGGGTGGAAACACCATATATTTT
TRBD1	TRBV11-2	TRBJ1-6	-	CASSPGLWDSANSPLHF	TGTGCCAGCAGCCCTGGGCTGTGGGACAGTGCCAATTCACCCCTCCACTTT
TRBD2	TRBV5-4	TRBJ2-7	-	CASSLVAGGSYEQYF	TGTGCCAGCAGCTTAGTAGCGGGGGGCTCCTACGAGCAGTACTTC
TRBD1	TRBV6-1	TRBJ1-2	-	CASSGTGAIYGYTF	TGTGCCAGCAGTGGGACAGGGGCGATCTATGGCTACACCTTC
-	TRBV7-2	TRBJ1-2	-	CASSLARGTNYGYTF	TGTGCCAGCAGCTTAGCGCGGGGAACGAACTATGGCTACACCTTC
-	TRBV13	TRBJ1-6	-	CASSLGTVNSPLHF	TGTGCCAGCAGCTTAGGGACGGTTAATTCACCCCTCCACTTT
-	TRBV30	TRBJ1-5	-	CAWSVQGNQPQHF	TGTGCCTGGAGTGTACAAGGGAATCAGCCCCAGCATTTT
TRBD1	TRBV14	TRBJ2-2	once	CASSPFRGLGNTGELFF	TGTGCCAGCAGCCCGTTCAGGGGGCTCGGGAACACCGGGGAGCTGTTTTTT
TRBD1	TRBV7-6	TRBJ1-2	-	CASSEGQGTSNYGYTF	TGTGCCAGCAGCGAGGGACAGGGAACCTCTAACTATGGCTACACCTTC
-	TRBV12-1	TRBJ1-1	-	CASSFIPNTEAFF	TGTGCCAGCAGCTTTATCCCGAACACTGAAGCTTTCTTT
-	TRBV6-4	TRBJ2-3	-	CASSVSFTDTQYF	TGTGCCAGCAGTGTCTCCTTCACAGATACGCAGTATTTT
TRBD1	TRBV7-2	TRBJ2-2	-	CASSLTTGATGELFF	TGTGCCAGCAGCTTGACTACAGGGGCCACCGGGGAGCTGTTTTTT
-	TRBV10-3	TRBJ2-2	-	CASSPGANTGELFF	TGTGCCTCCTCCCCAGGGGCGAACACCGGGGAGCTGTTTTTT
-	TRBV5-6	TRBJ2-4	-	CASSREAKNIQYF	TGTGCCAGCAGCAGGGAAGCCAAAAACATTCAGTACTTC
-	TRBV5-6	TRBJ1-2	-	CASSRRGGTNYGYTF	TGTGCCAGCAGCCGGAGGGGAGGAACTAACTATGGCTACACCTTC
-	TRBV6-1	TRBJ1-2	-	CASRKEYGYTF	TGTGCCAGCAGGAAGGAGTATGGCTACACCTTC
TRBD2	TRBV19	TRBJ2-2	-	CASSIEAGVTNTGELFF	TGTGCCAGTAGTATAGAAGCGGGGGTAACGAACACCGGGGAGCTGTTTTTT
-	TRBV5-1	TRBJ1-2	-	CASSSQVGRGYTF	TGCGCCAGCAGCTCCCAGGTCGGCCGCGGCTACACCTTC
-	TRBV19	TRBJ1-6	-	CASSIKGGYNSPLHF	TGTGCCAGTAGTATAAAAGGAGGATATAATTCACCCCTCCACTTT
-	TRBV2	TRBJ1-2	-	CASSGTLNYGYTF	TGTGCCAGCAGTGGGACACTCAACTATGGCTACACCTTC
TRBD1	TRBV5-8	TRBJ2-5	-	CASSRDRYF	TGTGCCAGCAGCCGGGACAGGTACTTC
TRBD2	TRBV30	TRBJ2-2	once	CAWVRGAAGELFF	TGTGCCTGGGTGCGGGGGGCCGCCGGGGAGCTGTTTTTT
TRBD1	TRBV18	TRBJ1-1	-	CASSPPTGLAEAFF	TGTGCCAGCTCACCACCGACAGGGCTGGCTGAAGCTTTCTTT
-	TRBV7-9	TRBJ2-7	-	CASSFPKDRTSYEQYF	TGTGCCAGCAGCTTTCCTAAGGACCGCACCTCCTACGAGCAGTACTTC
TRBD1	TRBV19	TRBJ1-6	-	CASAGQGHSPLHF	TGTGCCTCGGCCGGACAGGGCCATTCACCCCTCCACTTT
TRBD2	TRBV19	TRBJ2-4	once	CASSIAHTSSGLAKNIQYF	TGTGCCAGTAGTATTGCGCACACCTCTAGCGGCCTAGCCAAAAACATTCAGTACTTC
-	TRBV11-2	TRBJ1-1	-	CASSLEGPTVNTEAFF	TGTGCCAGCAGCTTAGAAGGGCCGACGGTGAACACTGAAGCTTTCTTT
-	TRBV27	TRBJ1-5	-	CASSGDGSNQPQHF	TGTGCCAGCAGTGGGGACGGTTCAAATCAGCCCCAGCATTTT
-	TRBV7-6	TRBJ1-2	-	CASSLTTGVDYGYTF	TGTGCCAGCAGCCTAACGACTGGGGTTGACTATGGCTACACCTTC
TRBD1	TRBV5-8	TRBJ1-2	-	CASSTYGTVRGYTF	TGTGCCAGCAGCACATATGGGACAGTGCGTGGCTACACCTTC